The T cell receptor beta chain described here comes from a study of CXCR3-negative and CXCR3-positive naive CD8 T cells. Study as a whole: Overall TRB read output was some 140 million, and each library contained about 1.5 +/- 0.3 million reads.

Using triplicate sorts, some 320,000 cells were collected each time from every CD8+ T cell subset. Remarks on this clonotype: Antigen unknown.

Findings of the study overall: Naive CXCR3-negative cells resembled naive CXCR3-positive cells in TRBV-TRBJ usage; memory cells differed. Expression of CXCR3 was partially reduced after cryopreservation, and fresh PBMCs were used in most assays. The TRB CDR3s that CXCR3-positive naive cells carried were more hydrophobic than those of CXCR3-negative naive cells.

CDR3 length: 16 residues. Germline loops: CDR1 LGHNA, CDR2 YNFKEQ. Through 5' RACE with UMI labels, the TRB cDNA libraries were prepared. TCRdb re-called the 5' RACE reads and gives one entry per CDR3 protein, without DNA. Recorded for this sample: approximately 140,000 distinct CDR3 sequences. This TCR came from a human donor in good health. Some clones in this sample may be carry-over from other donors' samples. Sequences were obtained from naive CXCR3+ CD8+ T cells from blood. Sample subset: CD45RO-CCR7+CD27+CD95- naive CD8+ T cells expressing CXCR3 (TNR3+). The V and J genes are TRBV4-2 and TRBJ2-1; with no DNA, the TCRdb D assignment of TRBD2 cannot be verified. The CDR3 loop is CASSRLYLAGNNEQFF.